Each of the 13 T cell receptor beta chains below was sequenced from the same sample in a study of blood T cell repertoires in COVID-19. TCRdb's table, derived via immunoSEQ multiplex PCR, lists solely in-frame clones and lacks some. The sample contains more than 60,000 clones, roughly 82% of which appear only once. Source material: peripheral blood. The receptor source for this set is a woman older than 75 with acute or convalescent COVID-19.

This chain joins TRBV5-1 and TRBJ2-5, with 12 positions matching TRBD2. Per the germline V gene, CDR1 is SGHRS and CDR2 is YFSETQ. Trimming at V came to 4 bases and at J to 1 base, leaving 5 bases not matched to a gene. CDR3 size: 16 residues. The CDR3 loop is CASSTTSGSSQETQYF. CDR3 bases: TGCGCCAGCAGCACGACTAGCGGGAGCTCCCAAGAGACCCAGTACTTC.

This clone was picked up a small number of times. The chain joins TRBV3-1 (or the pseudogene TRBV3-2) to TRBJ2-7; 10 bases align to TRBD1. CDR3 length: 14 amino acids. Unmatched junction bases numbered 3, after V lost 4 bases and J lost 3 bases. Looked up from germline, CDR1 is LGHDT and CDR2 is YNNKEL (reference sequence). CDR3 nucleotide sequence: TGTGCCAGCAGCCGCGGGACAGGGGACTACGAGCAGTACTTC. Protein: CASSRGTGDYEQYF.

The count of this clone is one. The chain carries TRBV27 and TRBJ2-7, with 7 bases fitting TRBD1. The CDR3 totals 15 residues. With 6 bases clipped from V and 1 base from J, the junction kept 9 bases outside the gene matches. In germline, CDR1 is MNHEY, CDR2 SMNVEV (reference sequence). CDR3 DNA sequence: TGTGCCAGCAGCTTCCGGGACAGCTTTTCCTACGAGCAGTACTTC. This encodes CASSFRDSFSYEQYF.

The chain combines TRBV7-6 with TRBJ2-7; 9 bases agree with TRBD2. Germline assignment: CDR1 SGHVS and CDR2 FNYEAQ. The CDR3 totals 16 residues. The V segment lost 4 bases and the J segment 2 bases; nucleotides outside the gene matches: 9. The CDR3 DNA follows: TGTGCCAGCAGCTCCCGGGGTAGCGGGAGCACCTACGAGCAGTACTTC. Translating it yields CASSSRGSGSTYEQYF. The entire variable domain, with the rest obtained from reference TRBV7-6 and TRBJ2-7, is as follows: GAGVSQSPRYKVTKRGQDVALRCDPISGHVSLYWYRQALGQGPEFLTYFNYEAQQDKSGLPNDRFSAERPEGSISTLTIQRTEQRDSAMYRCASSSRGSGSTYEQYFGPGTRLTVT.

This chain uses TRBV11-2 with TRBJ2-1, with 7 bases lining up with TRBD2. Per the germline V gene, CDR1 is SGHAT and CDR2 is FQNNGV. V trimming: 5 bases; J trimming: 4 bases; junction bases outside the gene matches: 8. This CDR3 spans 15 amino acids. The CDR3 DNA is TGTGCCAGCAGCCCCATGGGGGGGGGATACAATGAGCAGTTCTTC. Residues: CASSPMGGGYNEQFF.

The chain uses TRBV6-4 and TRBJ2-7; D gene unclear. Germline CDR1 is MRHNA and CDR2 is SNTAGT. This CDR3 has 15 amino acids. Between the trimmed V and J ends, which lost 0 bases and 1 base, there was a span of 10 bases. CDR3 DNA sequence: TGTGCCAGCAGTGACTCCCCCCCCCTTTCCTACGAGCAGTACTTC. It translates to CASSDSPPLSYEQYF.

The CDR3 nucleotides are TGTGCCAGCAGCCCATGGGACAGGGGGAACACTGAAGCTTTCTTT. Amino acids: CASSPWDRGNTEAFF. The chain has TRBV7-9 and TRBJ1-1; 10 bases fit TRBD1. Germline V gene lookup returns CDR1 SEHNR and CDR2 FQNEAQ (reference sequence). J lost 1 base, V lost 5 bases, and 4 bases had no gene match. This CDR3 is 15 amino acids long.

The V and J genes are TRBV19 and TRBJ2-1; TRBD2 agrees at 8 bases. The length of the CDR3 is 16 residues. CDR1 is LNHDA and CDR2 is SQIVND in the germline V gene (reference sequence). V was clipped by 5 bases and J by 0 bases; unmatched bases: 6. CDR3 amino acids: CASSPLSGSSYNEQFF. Written as DNA, the CDR3 is TGTGCCAGTAGTCCTTTAAGCGGGAGCTCCTACAATGAGCAGTTCTTC. The variable domain in full, with the rest retrieved from reference TRBV19 and TRBJ2-1, is DGGITQSPKYLFRKEGQNVTLSCEQNLNHDAMYWYRQDPGQGLRLIYYSQIVNDFQKGDIAEGYSVSREKKESFPLTVTSAQKNPTAFYLCASSPLSGSSYNEQFFGPGTRLTVL.

This rearrangement joins TRBV6-2 or TRBV6-3 to TRBJ2-1; 7 nucleotides agree with TRBD1. CDR3 length: 17 residues. The V and J ends lost 6 bases and 4 bases, in that order; junction bases with no gene match: 15. CDR1 is MNHEY, CDR2 SVGEGT, per germline. The chain's CDR3 is CASSPSTGQVSYNEQFF. The CDR3 nucleotides are TGTGCCAGCAGCCCAAGTACCGGACAGGTATCTTACAATGAGCAGTTCTTC.

This sequence joins TRBV15 and TRBJ1-5; D unresolved. Trimming left V 5 bases short and J 4 bases short, with 9 bases between. The CDR3 spans 13 residues. Germline V gives CDR1 LNHNV, CDR2 YYDKDF (reference sequence). CDR3: CATSAGFNQPQHF. CDR3 nucleotide sequence: TGTGCCACCAGCGCGGGATTTAATCAGCCCCAGCATTTT. Looking up the rest from reference TRBV15 and TRBJ1-5 gives the full variable domain: DAMVIQNPRYQVTQFGKPVTLSCSQTLNHNVMYWYQQKSSQAPKLLFHYYDKDFNNEADTPDNFQSRRPNTSFCFLDIRSPGLGDTAMYLCATSAGFNQPQHFGDGTRLSIL.

The chain couples TRBV7-9 to TRBJ1-1; possible D gene TRBD1, 6 bases. Germline CDR1 and CDR2: SEHNR and FQNEAQ (reference sequence). CDR3 length: 14 amino acids. Trimming took off 3 bases at V and 1 base at J, with 9 bases between the two ends. The DNA for the CDR3 is TGTGCCAGCAGCTTCGTACAGGGGAACACTGAAGCTTTCTTT. Protein: CASSFVQGNTEAFF.

This chain links TRBV4-1 with TRBJ1-2; D unclear. Germline assignment: CDR1 MGHRA and CDR2 YSYEKL. The CDR3 runs 15 residues. The V end was cut by 2 bases, the J end by 4 bases, with 14 bases between. CDR3 in amino acids: CASSQHAQAPYGYTF. DNA for the CDR3: TGCGCCAGCAGCCAACACGCCCAGGCCCCCTATGGCTACACCTTC.

V and J are TRBV19 and TRBJ2-3; TRBD1 aligns across 7 bases. This CDR3 region has 14 residues. Germline V gene sequence: CDR1 LNHDA, CDR2 SQIVND (reference sequence). V was clipped by 9 bases and J by 2 bases; unmatched bases: 8. In DNA form, the CDR3 reads TGTGCCAGCAATAACAGGGGAACCACAGATACGCAGTATTTT. Amino acids: CASNNRGTTDTQYF.